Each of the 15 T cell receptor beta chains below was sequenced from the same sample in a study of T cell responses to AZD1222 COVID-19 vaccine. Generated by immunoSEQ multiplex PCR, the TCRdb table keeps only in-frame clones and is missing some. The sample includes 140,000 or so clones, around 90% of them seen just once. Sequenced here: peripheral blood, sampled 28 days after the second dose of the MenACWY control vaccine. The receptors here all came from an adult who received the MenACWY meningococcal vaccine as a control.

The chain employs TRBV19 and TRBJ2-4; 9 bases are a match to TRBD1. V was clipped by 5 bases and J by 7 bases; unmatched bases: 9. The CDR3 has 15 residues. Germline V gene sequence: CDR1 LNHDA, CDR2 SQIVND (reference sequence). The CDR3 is CASSGQTGGGNIQYF. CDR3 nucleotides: TGTGCCAGTAGTGGGCAGACAGGGGGAGGGAACATTCAGTACTTC.

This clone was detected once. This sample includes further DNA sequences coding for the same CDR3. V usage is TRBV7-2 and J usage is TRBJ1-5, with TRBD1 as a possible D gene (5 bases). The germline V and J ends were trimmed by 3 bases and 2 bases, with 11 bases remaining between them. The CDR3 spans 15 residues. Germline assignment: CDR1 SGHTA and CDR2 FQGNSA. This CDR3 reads CASSLGRAGNQPQHF. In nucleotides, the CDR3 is TGTGCCAGCAGCTTGGGCAGGGCGGGCAATCAGCCCCAGCATTTT. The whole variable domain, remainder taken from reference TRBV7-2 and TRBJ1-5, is GAGVSQSPSNKVTEKGKDVELRCDPISGHTALYWYRQSLGQGLEFLIYFQGNSAPDKSGLPSDRFSAERTGGSVSTLTIQRTQQEDSAVYLCASSLGRAGNQPQHFGDGTRLSIL.

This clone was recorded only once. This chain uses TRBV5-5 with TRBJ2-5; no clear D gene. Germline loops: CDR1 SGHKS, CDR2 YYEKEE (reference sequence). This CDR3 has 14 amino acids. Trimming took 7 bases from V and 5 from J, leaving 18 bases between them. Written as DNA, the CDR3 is TGTGCCAGCGCAAATACGGCCAACAGCGAGACCCAGTACTTC. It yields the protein CASANTANSETQYF.

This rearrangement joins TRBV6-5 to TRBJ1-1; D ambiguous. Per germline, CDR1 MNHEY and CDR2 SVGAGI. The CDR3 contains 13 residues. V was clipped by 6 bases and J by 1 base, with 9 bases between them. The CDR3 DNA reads TGTGCCAGCAGGGTTAAGGGGAACACTGAAGCTTTCTTT. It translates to CASRVKGNTEAFF.

CDR3 protein: CASSLDGQGSKRDEQFF. The CDR3 DNA reads TGTGCCAGCAGCTTAGACGGACAGGGCTCAAAACGGGATGAGCAGTTCTTC. This chain links TRBV11-3 with TRBJ2-1; 8 bases map to TRBD1. The CDR3 runs 17 residues. In germline, CDR1 is SGHNT, CDR2 YENEEA. V dropped 0 bases and J dropped 8; count of bases not matched to a gene: 12.

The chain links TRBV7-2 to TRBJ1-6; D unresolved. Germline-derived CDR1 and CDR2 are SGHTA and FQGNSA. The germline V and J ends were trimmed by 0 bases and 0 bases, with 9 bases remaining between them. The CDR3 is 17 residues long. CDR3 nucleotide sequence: TGTGCCAGCAGCTTAGCGCGAAGGAGCTCCTATAATTCACCCCTCCACTTT. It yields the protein CASSLARRSSYNSPLHF.

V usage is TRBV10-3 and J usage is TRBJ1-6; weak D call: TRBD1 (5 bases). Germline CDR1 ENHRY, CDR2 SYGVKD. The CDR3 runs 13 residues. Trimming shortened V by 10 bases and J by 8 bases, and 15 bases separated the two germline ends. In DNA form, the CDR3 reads TGTGCCACAACGGACGTGGGGGATTCACCCCTCCACTTT. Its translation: CATTDVGDSPLHF.

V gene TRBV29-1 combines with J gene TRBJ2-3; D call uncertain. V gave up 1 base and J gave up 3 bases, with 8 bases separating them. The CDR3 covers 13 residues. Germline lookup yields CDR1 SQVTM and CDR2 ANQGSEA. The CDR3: CSVEGGTTDTQYF. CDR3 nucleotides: TGCAGCGTTGAAGGTGGAACTACAGATACGCAGTATTTT.

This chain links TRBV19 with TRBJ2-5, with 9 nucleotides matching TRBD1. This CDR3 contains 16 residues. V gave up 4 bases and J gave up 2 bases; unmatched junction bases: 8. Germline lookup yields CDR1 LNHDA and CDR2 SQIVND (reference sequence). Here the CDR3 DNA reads TGTGCCAGTAGTACCCTCGGGACAGGGTATCAAGAGACCCAGTACTTC. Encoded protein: CASSTLGTGYQETQYF.

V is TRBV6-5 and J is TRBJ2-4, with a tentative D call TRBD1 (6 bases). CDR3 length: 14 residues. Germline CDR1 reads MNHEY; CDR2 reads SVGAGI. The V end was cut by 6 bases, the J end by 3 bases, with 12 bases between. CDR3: CASRRTEDKNIQYF. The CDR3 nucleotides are TGTGCCAGCAGACGGACAGAAGACAAAAACATTCAGTACTTC.

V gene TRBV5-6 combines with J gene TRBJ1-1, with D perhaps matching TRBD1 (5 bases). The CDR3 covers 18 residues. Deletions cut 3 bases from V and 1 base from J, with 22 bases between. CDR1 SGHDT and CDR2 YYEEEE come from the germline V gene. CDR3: CASSWAAGPREENTEAFF. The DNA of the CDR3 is TGTGCCAGCAGCTGGGCCGCGGGCCCCAGGGAGGAGAACACTGAAGCTTTCTTT. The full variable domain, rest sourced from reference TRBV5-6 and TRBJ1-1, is DAGVTQSPTHLIKTRGQQVTLRCSPKSGHDTVSWYQQALGQGPQFIFQYYEEEERQRGNFPDRFSGHQFPNYSSELNVNALLLGDSALYLCASSWAAGPREENTEAFFGQGTRLTVV.

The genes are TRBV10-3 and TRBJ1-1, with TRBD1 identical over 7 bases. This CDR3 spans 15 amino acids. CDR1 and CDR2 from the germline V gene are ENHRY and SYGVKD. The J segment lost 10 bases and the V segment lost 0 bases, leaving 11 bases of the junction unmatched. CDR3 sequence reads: CAISESPTGWGGAFF. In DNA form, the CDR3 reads TGTGCCATCAGTGAGTCGCCGACAGGGTGGGGGGGAGCTTTCTTT.

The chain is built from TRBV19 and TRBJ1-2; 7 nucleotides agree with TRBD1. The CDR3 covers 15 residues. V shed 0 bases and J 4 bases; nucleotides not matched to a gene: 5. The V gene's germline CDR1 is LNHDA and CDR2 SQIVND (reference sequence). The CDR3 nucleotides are TGTGCCAGTAGTATAGAAGGGGGCGGCGGCTATGGCTACACCTTC. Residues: CASSIEGGGGYGYTF.

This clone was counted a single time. The CDR3 loop is CASSPGTGFGYGYTF. CDR3 bases: TGTGCCAGCAGCCCCGGGACAGGTTTCGGCTATGGCTACACCTTC. This chain joins TRBV7-3 and TRBJ1-2; 8 positions agree with TRBD1. J lost 4 bases, V lost 5 bases, and 9 bases had no gene match. Germline V gene data show CDR1 as SGHTA and CDR2 as FQGTGA. The CDR3 spans 15 residues.

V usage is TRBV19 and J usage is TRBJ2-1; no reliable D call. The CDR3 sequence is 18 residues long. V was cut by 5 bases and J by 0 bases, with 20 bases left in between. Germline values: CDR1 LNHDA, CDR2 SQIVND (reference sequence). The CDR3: CASSFGGDSVSSYNEQFF. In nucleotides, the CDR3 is TGTGCCAGTAGTTTCGGCGGTGACTCGGTTAGCTCCTACAATGAGCAGTTCTTC.